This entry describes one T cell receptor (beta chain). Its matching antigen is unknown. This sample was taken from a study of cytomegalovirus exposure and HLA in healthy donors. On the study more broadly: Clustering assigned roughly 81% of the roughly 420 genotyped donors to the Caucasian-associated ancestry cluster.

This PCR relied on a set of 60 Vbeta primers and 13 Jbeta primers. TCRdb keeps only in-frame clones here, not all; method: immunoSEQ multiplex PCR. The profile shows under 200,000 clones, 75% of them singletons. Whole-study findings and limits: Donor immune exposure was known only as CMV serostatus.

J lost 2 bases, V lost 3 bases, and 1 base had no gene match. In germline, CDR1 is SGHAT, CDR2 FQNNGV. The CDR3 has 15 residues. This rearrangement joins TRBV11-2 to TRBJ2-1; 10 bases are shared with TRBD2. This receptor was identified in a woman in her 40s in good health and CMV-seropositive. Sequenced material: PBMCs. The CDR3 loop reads CASSFTSGTYNEQFF. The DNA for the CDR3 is TGTGCCAGCAGCTTTACTAGCGGGACCTACAATGAGCAGTTCTTC.